This T cell receptor (beta chain) was obtained from a study of radiotherapy plus CTLA-4 blockade in lung cancer. Study-level information: For 15% to 20% of patients, objective responses occurred, and just over 30% had disease control. Points from the study as a whole: Subsequent to radiotherapy plus ipilimumab, tumor-derived TCR clones underwent expansion in blood. Best predicting response, reportedly, were early blood T cell clone dynamics, with interferon-beta.

Alongside CTLA-4 blockade with ipilimumab, patients with chemo-refractory metastatic non-small-cell lung cancer received focal radiation. Libraries were prepared by immunoSEQ multiplex PCR; TCRdb keeps only in-frame clonotypes and omits some of them. The sample has tens of thousands of clones, roughly 80% seen once. J lost 2 bases, V lost 6 bases, and 9 bases had no gene match. There are 17 residues in the CDR3. Germline V gene data show CDR1 as MNHEY and CDR2 as SMNVEV (reference sequence). A word on this clone: Its antigen is currently unknown.

The V call is TRBV27, the J call TRBJ1-4; 10 positions agree with TRBD1. Sequenced here: peripheral blood, sampled from a patient treated with radiotherapy plus ipilimumab. The clonotype was recovered from a human donor with non-small cell lung cancer whose response to radiotherapy plus ipilimumab could not be evaluated. The CDR3 region has the DNA TGTGCCAGCAGCCCCCGGGACAGGGGAATGACTAATGAAAAACTGTTTTTT. Translating it yields CASSPRDRGMTNEKLFF.